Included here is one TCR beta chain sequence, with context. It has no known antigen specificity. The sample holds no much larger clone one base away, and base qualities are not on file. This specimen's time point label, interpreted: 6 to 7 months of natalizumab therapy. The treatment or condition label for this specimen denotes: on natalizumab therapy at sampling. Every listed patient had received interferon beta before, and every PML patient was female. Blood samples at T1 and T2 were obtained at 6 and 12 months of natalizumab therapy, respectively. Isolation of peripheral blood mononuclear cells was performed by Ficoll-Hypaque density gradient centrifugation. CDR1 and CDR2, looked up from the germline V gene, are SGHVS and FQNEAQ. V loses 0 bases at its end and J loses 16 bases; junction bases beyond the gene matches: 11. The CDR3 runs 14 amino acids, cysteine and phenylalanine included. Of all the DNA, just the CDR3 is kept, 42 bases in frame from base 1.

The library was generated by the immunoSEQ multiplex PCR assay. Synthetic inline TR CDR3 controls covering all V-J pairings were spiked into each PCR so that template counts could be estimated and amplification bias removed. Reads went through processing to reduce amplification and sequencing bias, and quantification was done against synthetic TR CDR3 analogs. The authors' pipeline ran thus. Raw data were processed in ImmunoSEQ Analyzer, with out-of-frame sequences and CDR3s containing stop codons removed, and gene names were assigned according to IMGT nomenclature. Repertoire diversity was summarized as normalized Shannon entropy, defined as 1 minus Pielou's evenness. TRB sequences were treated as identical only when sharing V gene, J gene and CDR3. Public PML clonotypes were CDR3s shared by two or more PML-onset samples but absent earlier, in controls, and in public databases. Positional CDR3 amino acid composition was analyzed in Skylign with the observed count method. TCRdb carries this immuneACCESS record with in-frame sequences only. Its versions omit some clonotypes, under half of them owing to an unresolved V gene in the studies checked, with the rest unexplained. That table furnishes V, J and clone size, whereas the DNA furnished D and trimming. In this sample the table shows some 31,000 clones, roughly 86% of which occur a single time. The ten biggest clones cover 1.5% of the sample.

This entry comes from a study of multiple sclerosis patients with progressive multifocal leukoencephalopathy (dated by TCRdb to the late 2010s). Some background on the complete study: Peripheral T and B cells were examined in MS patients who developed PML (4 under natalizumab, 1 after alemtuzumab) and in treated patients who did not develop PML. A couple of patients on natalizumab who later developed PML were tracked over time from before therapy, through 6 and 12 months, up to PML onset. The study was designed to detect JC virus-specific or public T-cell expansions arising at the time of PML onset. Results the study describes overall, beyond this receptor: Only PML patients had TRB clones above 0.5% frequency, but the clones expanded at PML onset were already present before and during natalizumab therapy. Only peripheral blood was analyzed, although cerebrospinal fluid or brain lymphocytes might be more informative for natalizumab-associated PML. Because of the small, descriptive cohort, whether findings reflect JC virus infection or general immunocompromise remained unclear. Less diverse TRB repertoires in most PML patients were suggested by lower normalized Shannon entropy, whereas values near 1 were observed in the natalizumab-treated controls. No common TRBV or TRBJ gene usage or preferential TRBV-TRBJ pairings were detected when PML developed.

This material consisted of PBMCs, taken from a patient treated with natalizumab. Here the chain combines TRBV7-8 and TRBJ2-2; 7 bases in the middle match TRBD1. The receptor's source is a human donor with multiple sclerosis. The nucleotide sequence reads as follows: TGTGCCAGCAGCTTAGCGGGCGAGGGGGCCAGGACGTTTTTT. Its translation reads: CASSLAGEGARTFF.